A single sample gave rise to the 31 T cell receptor beta chains below, sequenced in a study of cytomegalovirus exposure and HLA in healthy donors. Vbeta (60) and Jbeta (13) primers were used in the PCR. Method: immunoSEQ multiplex PCR; TCRdb's copy keeps in-frame clones and lacks some. The sample has approximately 160,000 clones, just over 75% seen once. The specimen sequenced was PBMCs. These receptors came from a woman in her thirties or forties in good health and CMV-seronegative.

This chain uses TRBV15 with TRBJ2-1; 14 nucleotides agree with TRBD2. The CDR3 spans 14 residues. Germline loops: CDR1 LNHNV, CDR2 YYDKDF (reference sequence). The J segment lost 8 bases and the V segment lost 4 bases, leaving 1 base of the junction unmatched. The CDR3 region is CATSKGLAGDEQFF. The CDR3 DNA follows: TGTGCCACCAGCAAGGGACTAGCGGGGGATGAGCAGTTCTTC.

This chain joins TRBV7-3 and TRBJ2-3, with 7 bases that match TRBD2. Per germline, CDR1 SGHTA and CDR2 FQGTGA. CDR3 length: 15 residues. The J segment lost 3 bases and the V segment lost 3 bases, leaving 6 bases of the junction unmatched. The CDR3 coding sequence is TGTGCCAGCAGCTTGGCGGGAGAGTTGACAGATACGCAGTATTTT. This codes for CASSLAGELTDTQYF.

This clone was seen only a few times. The chain has TRBV4-1 and TRBJ1-1; D is perhaps TRBD1 (5 bases). Germline V gene data show CDR1 as MGHRA and CDR2 as YSYEKL. The CDR3 extends over 17 amino acids. Trimming removed 3 bases from V and 1 base from J, with 18 bases in between. CDR3 sequence (DNA): TGCGCCAGCAGCCACGACATCCCAGGGACTCAGAACACTGAAGCTTTCTTT. It is translated as CASSHDIPGTQNTEAFF.

The V gene is TRBV7-2, the J gene TRBJ1-4; 7 bases fit TRBD1. The CDR3 runs 16 residues. Per germline, CDR1 SGHTA and CDR2 FQGNSA. V was clipped by 4 bases and J by 7 bases; unmatched bases: 12. CDR3 loop: CASSSREGAAGEKLFF. In nucleotides, the CDR3 is TGTGCCAGCAGCTCCAGAGAGGGGGCCGCGGGTGAAAAACTGTTTTTT.

This rearrangement joins TRBV7-8 to TRBJ2-3; 11 positions match TRBD2. V was clipped by 4 bases and J by 5 bases; unmatched bases: 14. The CDR3 consists of 18 residues. The germline CDR1 and CDR2 sequences are SGHVS and FQNEAQ. The CDR3: CASSSRLAGTGKGDTQYF. CDR3 in DNA: TGTGCCAGCAGCTCCCGACTAGCGGGGACAGGGAAGGGAGATACGCAGTATTTT.

The DNA of the CDR3 is TGTGCCAGCAGTTCCGCGGGACTCTCCTACAATGAGCAGTTCTTC. Encoded protein: CASSSAGLSYNEQFF. The chain recombines TRBV6-6 with TRBJ2-1; D might be TRBD2 (6 bases). V dropped 4 bases and J dropped 0 bases, with 10 bases sitting between them. The CDR3 is made up of 15 amino acids. Germline V lookup: CDR1 MNHNY, CDR2 SVGAGI (reference sequence).

This clone has a handful of counts. In the same sample, other DNA sequences code for this CDR3. V gene TRBV30 combines with J gene TRBJ1-1; D is unresolved. Trimming removed 1 base from V and 5 bases from J, with 5 bases in between. CDR1 and CDR2 from the germline V gene are GTSNPN and SVGIG (reference sequence). CDR3 length: 11 residues. This CDR3 is CAWSGVTEAFF. The CDR3 DNA follows: TGTGCCTGGAGTGGTGTAACTGAAGCTTTCTTT.

The V call is TRBV6-5, the J call TRBJ2-3; 8 positions agree with TRBD2. V dropped 0 bases and J dropped 3; count of bases not matched to a gene: 5. This CDR3 is 16 amino acids long. Germline loops: CDR1 MNHEY, CDR2 SVGAGI. The CDR3 spells CASSYSAAGGTDTQYF. The CDR3 bases are TGTGCCAGCAGTTACTCGGCGGCGGGAGGAACAGATACGCAGTATTTT.

The CDR3 region has the DNA TGTGCCAGCAGCTTAAGCGGGAGCATCTACAATGAGCAGTTCTTC. Translation: CASSLSGSIYNEQFF. The J gene is TRBJ2-1, the V gene TRBV7-9; TRBD2 matches 8 bases. V lost 2 bases, J lost 3 bases, and 3 bases stayed unmatched. The CDR3 length is 15 residues. Germline V gene data show CDR1 as SEHNR and CDR2 as FQNEAQ (reference sequence). Based on the CDR3 plus reference TRBV7-9 and TRBJ2-1, the full variable domain is DTGVSQNPRHKITKRGQNVTFRCDPISEHNRLYWYRQTLGQGPEFLTYFQNEAQLEKSRLLSDRFSAERPKGSFSTLEIQRTEQGDSAMYLCASSLSGSIYNEQFFGPGTRLTVL.

This clone came up a few times. The chain employs TRBV28 and TRBJ2-1, with D perhaps matching TRBD2 (6 bases). The V end was cut by 3 bases, the J end by 6 bases, with 15 bases between. The CDR3 has 15 residues. CDR1 is MDHEN, CDR2 SYDVKM, per germline. In nucleotides, the CDR3 is TGTGCCAGCAGTTTTTCGGGACTCTCTACCAATGAGCAGTTCTTC. Its translation is CASSFSGLSTNEQFF. Full variable domain (outside the CDR3, taken from reference TRBV28 and TRBJ2-1): DVKVTQSSRYLVKRTGEKVFLECVQDMDHENMFWYRQDPGLGLRLIYFSYDVKMKEKGDIPEGYSVSREKKERFSLILESASTNQTSMYLCASSFSGLSTNEQFFGPGTRLTVL.

This clone was observed a few times. The V call is TRBV30, the J call TRBJ2-3, with TRBD2 identical over 8 bases. CDR3 size: 19 residues. With 2 bases clipped from V and 2 bases from J, the junction kept 18 bases outside the gene matches. CDR1 and CDR2 from the germline V gene are GTSNPN and SVGIG (reference sequence). The CDR3 spells CAWSKGAVVGLAYTDTQYF. For the CDR3, the DNA is TGTGCCTGGAGTAAAGGCGCGGTGGTCGGACTAGCTTACACAGATACGCAGTATTTT.

This clone occurred a few times. The V call is TRBV9, the J call TRBJ2-3; D gene uncertain. The germline CDR1 and CDR2 sequences are SGDLS and YYNGEE. With 7 bases removed from V and 4 bases from J, the gap between germline ends came to 7 bases. This CDR3 has 11 amino acids. This CDR3 reads CASERADTQYF. For the CDR3, the DNA is TGTGCCAGCGAACGGGCAGATACGCAGTATTTT.

The genes are TRBV29-1 and TRBJ1-1; the D gene is possibly TRBD1 (6 bases). V was cut by 7 bases and J by 0 bases, with 18 bases left in between. CDR1 SQVTM and CDR2 ANQGSEA come from the germline V gene. CDR3 length equals 15 residues. CDR3 amino acids: CSGLDSGLMNTEAFF. Written as DNA, the CDR3 is TGCAGCGGGCTGGACAGCGGCCTCATGAACACTGAAGCTTTCTTT.

The chain has TRBV2 and TRBJ2-5; the D gene is possibly TRBD2 (5 bases). Trimming shortened V by 5 bases and J by 1 base, and 14 bases separated the two germline ends. Germline lookup yields CDR1 SNHLY and CDR2 FYNNEI. The CDR3 spans 15 residues. This CDR3 reads CASSPMSGPQETQYF. The CDR3 coding sequence is TGTGCCAGCAGTCCCATGAGCGGTCCCCAAGAGACCCAGTACTTC.

The CDR3 region is CASSLLRTSGNGETQYF. DNA for the CDR3: TGTGCCAGCAGCTTATTGCGGACTAGCGGGAATGGAGAGACCCAGTACTTC. The J gene is TRBJ2-5, the V gene TRBV7-3; 12 nucleotides line up with TRBD2. V trimming: 2 bases; J trimming: 4 bases; junction bases outside the gene matches: 8. Germline loops: CDR1 SGHTA, CDR2 FQGTGA. This CDR3 has 17 amino acids. The full variable domain, completed using reference TRBV7-3 and TRBJ2-5, is GAGVSQTPSNKVTEKGKYVELRCDPISGHTALYWYRQSLGQGPEFLIYFQGTGAADDSGLPNDRFFAVRPEGSVSTLKIQRTERGDSAVYLCASSLLRTSGNGETQYFGPGTRLLVL.

J is TRBJ2-1 and V is TRBV25-1; D gene unclear. V dropped 2 bases and J dropped 6 bases, with 8 bases sitting between them. Per the germline V gene, CDR1 is MGHDK and CDR2 is SYGVNS. This CDR3 has 13 residues. CDR3 DNA sequence: TGTGCCAGCAGTGAAGTAAAGAGCAATGAGCAGTTCTTC. Its protein product is CASSEVKSNEQFF. The complete variable domain, with remaining parts taken from reference TRBV25-1 and TRBJ2-1, reads EADIYQTPRYLVIGTGKKITLECSQTMGHDKMYWYQQDPGMELHLIHYSYGVNSTEKGDLSSESTVSRIRTEHFPLTLESARPSHTSQYLCASSEVKSNEQFFGPGTRLTVL.

This clone has only one observation. This chain connects TRBV5-1 to TRBJ2-1; D gene ambiguous. V lost 6 bases to trimming and J lost 6 bases, with 16 bases between them. This CDR3 spans 14 amino acids. Germline V gene lookup returns CDR1 SGHRS and CDR2 YFSETQ. CDR3 nucleotides: TGCGCCAGCACCCAAGATACACCCCCCAATGAGCAGTTCTTC. The encoded protein is CASTQDTPPNEQFF. The whole variable domain, filled in from reference TRBV5-1 and TRBJ2-1, reads KAGVTQTPRYLIKTRGQQVTLSCSPISGHRSVSWYQQTPGQGLQFLFEYFSETQRNKGNFPGRFSGRQFSNSRSEMNVSTLELGDSALYLCASTQDTPPNEQFFGPGTRLTVL.

This chain links TRBV7-6 with TRBJ2-5; TRBD1 matches at 7 bases. The CDR3 is 14 amino acids. CDR1 and CDR2 from the germline V gene are SGHVS and FNYEAQ. V dropped 0 bases and J dropped 5; count of bases not matched to a gene: 3. In DNA form, the CDR3 reads TGTGCCAGCAGCTTAGCCGGGACAGTTGAGACCCAGTACTTC. Encoded protein: CASSLAGTVETQYF. Using reference TRBV7-6 and TRBJ2-5 for the parts outside the CDR3, the full variable domain is GAGVSQSPRYKVTKRGQDVALRCDPISGHVSLYWYRQALGQGPEFLTYFNYEAQQDKSGLPNDRFSAERPEGSISTLTIQRTEQRDSAMYRCASSLAGTVETQYFGPGTRLLVL.

The chain couples TRBV6-6 to TRBJ2-4; no clear D gene. CDR3 length equals 12 residues. The ends were cut back, 7 bases at V and 7 bases at J, with 11 bases in the middle. The germline V gene encodes CDR1 MNHNY and CDR2 SVGAGI (reference sequence). CDR3 sequence: CASNLPENIQYF. CDR3 bases: TGTGCCAGCAACCTCCCGGAGAACATTCAGTACTTC.

CDR3 nucleotides: TGTGCCAGCTCACCACTTGGACAGGGGAACACCGGGGAGCTGTTTTTT. Amino acid sequence: CASSPLGQGNTGELFF. This rearrangement joins TRBV18 to TRBJ2-2; 8 bases align to TRBD1. Germline lookup yields CDR1 KGHSH and CDR2 LQKENI. The CDR3 runs 16 residues. The J segment lost 1 base and the V segment lost 1 base, leaving 2 bases of the junction unmatched.

This chain uses TRBV27 with TRBJ1-1, with D perhaps TRBD1 (6 bases). The CDR3 contains 14 residues. The germline CDR1 and CDR2 sequences are MNHEY and SMNVEV (reference sequence). The V end was cut by 2 bases, the J end by 4 bases, with 11 bases between. CDR3 sequence reads: CASSLAIGGTEAFF. CDR3 DNA sequence: TGTGCCAGCAGTTTAGCCATAGGGGGCACTGAAGCTTTCTTT.

The chain couples TRBV5-4 to TRBJ2-7, with D possibly being TRBD2 (6 bases). The germline V gene has CDR1 SGHNT and CDR2 YYREEE (reference sequence). The CDR3 is 15 residues long. V was shortened by 4 bases and J by 3 bases, with 17 bases between the two germline ends. CDR3 in DNA: TGTGCCAGCAGCCGCCCCGAGGGGAGGAACTACGAGCAGTACTTC. This sequence encodes CASSRPEGRNYEQYF.

V is TRBV18 and J is TRBJ2-5; no firm D call. Germline V gene sequence: CDR1 KGHSH, CDR2 LQKENI. This CDR3 contains 15 residues. Trimming pared 1 base from V and 1 base from J, leaving 10 bases between. CDR3 residues: CASSPLIASQETQYF. The CDR3 nucleotides are TGTGCCAGCTCACCACTAATTGCTAGCCAAGAGACCCAGTACTTC.

CDR3 bases: TGTGCCAGCAGTTACCCGGCGGGGACAGCCTACGAGCAGTACTTC. It translates to CASSYPAGTAYEQYF. The chain couples TRBV6-6 to TRBJ2-7; D may be TRBD1 (7 bases). There are 15 residues in the CDR3. Germline V gene lookup returns CDR1 MNHNY and CDR2 SVGAGI (reference sequence). V shed 2 bases and J shed 2 bases, with 13 bases lying between them.

The chain joins TRBV5-1 to TRBJ2-7, with D perhaps matching TRBD1 (6 bases). CDR3 size: 13 residues. V gave up 3 bases and J gave up 1 base, with 8 bases separating them. CDR1 SGHRS and CDR2 YFSETQ come from the germline V gene. DNA for the CDR3: TGCGCCAGCAGCTCCGGACAGTCCTACGAGCAGTACTTC. It yields the protein CASSSGQSYEQYF. The full variable domain, in which reference TRBV5-1 and TRBJ2-7 provide the parts outside the CDR3, is KAGVTQTPRYLIKTRGQQVTLSCSPISGHRSVSWYQQTPGQGLQFLFEYFSETQRNKGNFPGRFSGRQFSNSRSEMNVSTLELGDSALYLCASSSGQSYEQYFGPGTRLTVT.

V gene TRBV5-6 combines with J gene TRBJ1-1; the D is unclear. V shed 4 bases and J shed 10 bases, with 14 bases lying between them. The CDR3 sequence is 12 residues long. Germline loops: CDR1 SGHDT, CDR2 YYEEEE. CDR3 loop: CASSLAGIPAFF. The CDR3 DNA reads as TGTGCCAGCAGCCTGGCCGGGATCCCAGCTTTCTTT.

The V gene is TRBV11-3, the J gene TRBJ2-2; 14 nucleotides agree with TRBD2. This CDR3 has 17 amino acids. Germline CDR1 is SGHNT and CDR2 is YENEEA. The J segment lost 3 bases and the V segment lost 7 bases, leaving 7 bases of the junction unmatched. The DNA of the CDR3 is TGTGCCAGCACGGGGACTAGCGGGAGTAAGGACACCGGGGAGCTGTTTTTT. Translation: CASTGTSGSKDTGELFF. Full variable domain (missing parts from reference TRBV11-3 and TRBJ2-2): EAGVVQSPRYKIIEKKQPVAFWCNPISGHNTLYWYLQNLGQGPELLIRYENEEAVDDSQLPKDRFSAERLKGVDSTLKIQPAELGDSAVYLCASTGTSGSKDTGELFFGEGSRLTVL.

This clone was seen more than once but under ten times. This sequence joins TRBV2 and TRBJ2-7; 15 bases are shared with TRBD2. With 3 bases clipped from V and 6 bases from J, the junction kept 9 bases outside the gene matches. The CDR3 totals 17 residues. Germline CDR1 is SNHLY and CDR2 is FYNNEI. DNA of the CDR3: TGTGCCAGCAGTGATAGCGGACTAGCGGGAGGGCCCGGCGAGCAGTACTTC. It encodes CASSDSGLAGGPGEQYF.

V usage is TRBV7-2 and J usage is TRBJ2-7, with a weak D call TRBD1 (5 bases). The CDR3 has 14 residues. Trimming removed 3 bases at V and 0 bases at J, with 9 bases between. From germline, CDR1 is SGHTA and CDR2 FQGNSA. The CDR3 DNA reads TGTGCCAGCAGCTTTGGGGCGACCTCCTACGAGCAGTACTTC. This gives the protein CASSFGATSYEQYF.

V usage is TRBV5-1 and J usage is TRBJ1-1; D may be TRBD1 (5 bases). CDR1 is SGHRS, CDR2 YFSETQ, per germline. V was trimmed by 0 bases and J by 6 bases, leaving 15 bases between them. The CDR3 runs to 15 residues. The CDR3 region has the DNA TGCGCCAGCAGCTTGGGCGTATCAGGGAAGTCTGAAGCTTTCTTT. Translating it yields CASSLGVSGKSEAFF.

For the CDR3, the DNA is TGCAGTGCTCTAGACAGAACTGAAGCTTTCTTT. Translated: CSALDRTEAFF. V and J are TRBV20-1 and TRBJ1-1, with a tentative D call TRBD1 (5 bases). V lost 5 bases, J lost 5 bases, and 9 bases lay in between. Germline lookup yields CDR1 DFQATT and CDR2 SNEGSKA (reference sequence). The CDR3 runs 11 residues.